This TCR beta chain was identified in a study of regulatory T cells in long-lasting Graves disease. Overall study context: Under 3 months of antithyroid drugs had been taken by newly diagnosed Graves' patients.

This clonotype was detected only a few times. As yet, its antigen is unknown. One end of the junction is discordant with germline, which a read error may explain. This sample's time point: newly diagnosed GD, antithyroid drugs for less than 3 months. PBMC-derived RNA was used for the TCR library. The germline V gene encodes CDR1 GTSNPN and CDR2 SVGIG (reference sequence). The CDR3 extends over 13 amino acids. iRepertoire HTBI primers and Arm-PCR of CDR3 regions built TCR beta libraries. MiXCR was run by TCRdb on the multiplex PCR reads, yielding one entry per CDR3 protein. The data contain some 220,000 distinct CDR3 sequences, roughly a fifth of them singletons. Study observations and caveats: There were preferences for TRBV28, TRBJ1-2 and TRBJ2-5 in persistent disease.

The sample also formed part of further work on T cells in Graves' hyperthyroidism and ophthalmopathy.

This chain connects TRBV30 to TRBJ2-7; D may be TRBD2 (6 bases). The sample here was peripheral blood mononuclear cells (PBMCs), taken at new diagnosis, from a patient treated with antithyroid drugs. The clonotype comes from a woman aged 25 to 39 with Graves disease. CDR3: CAWRGRSPYEQYF. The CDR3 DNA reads TGTGCTTGGAGGGGCAGGAGCCCCTACGAGCAGTACTTC.